This TCR beta chain derives from a study of early T cells in non-severe SARS-CoV-2 infection. Study-wide background: Unpaired chains resulted from sequencing bulk RNA of unsorted whole blood.

Study results and caveats: VDJdb matching, biased toward anti-spike CD8 responses, missed private and CD4 specificities.

The CDR3 has 15 amino acids. The V end lost 6 bases, the J end lost 0 bases, and 12 bases lay between the germline ends. CDR1 MDHEN and CDR2 SYDVKM come from the germline V gene. This clonotype has more than one count but fewer than ten. Its cognate antigen is unknown. Attachment of unique molecular identifiers was made to individual cDNA molecules. Each CDR3 protein gets one entry after TCRdb re-called the 5' RACE reads with MiXCR. The sample records 55,000 to 70,000 distinct CDR3 sequences, about 12% being singletons. Sequencing used whole blood, obtained at baseline. The chain combines TRBV28 with TRBJ1-5, with D possibly being TRBD1 (5 bases). This sequence originates from an adult who was a healthcare worker with PCR-confirmed SARS-CoV-2 infection or an uninfected control (not recorded which). The donor label of this sample is uncertain. Written as DNA, the CDR3 is TGTGCCAGCAGAGCGGGGCGGAATAGCAATCAGCCCCAGCATTTT. Protein sequence: CASRAGRNSNQPQHF.